The subject of this entry is one TCR beta chain. Its antigen is undetermined. The data are from a study of T cell repertoires in cytomegalovirus infection. Study as a whole: Matching HLA type and CMV infection were both indicated by public TCR beta signatures.

TCRdb reprocessed the reads with MiXCR, giving one entry per CDR3 protein. The table has about 480,000 distinct CDR3 sequences, 33% seen once. CDR3 length equals 13 residues. With 4 bases removed from V and 5 bases from J, the gap between germline ends came to 10 bases. Overall study results and limits: It was HLA-C-restricted CMV-specific TCR beta clonotypes that dominated the response ex vivo.

The sequence derives from a human donor in good health (CMV status not recorded). Some clones in this sample may be carry-over from other donors' samples. The chain uses TRBV12-3 or TRBV12-4 and TRBJ2-3; D ambiguous. This specimen was cultured PBMCs, taken from culture after CMV antigen stimulation. CDR3 coding DNA: TGTGCCAGCAGTTCCCGAGAGGTAGATACGCAGTATTTT. Amino acid sequence: CASSSREVDTQYF.